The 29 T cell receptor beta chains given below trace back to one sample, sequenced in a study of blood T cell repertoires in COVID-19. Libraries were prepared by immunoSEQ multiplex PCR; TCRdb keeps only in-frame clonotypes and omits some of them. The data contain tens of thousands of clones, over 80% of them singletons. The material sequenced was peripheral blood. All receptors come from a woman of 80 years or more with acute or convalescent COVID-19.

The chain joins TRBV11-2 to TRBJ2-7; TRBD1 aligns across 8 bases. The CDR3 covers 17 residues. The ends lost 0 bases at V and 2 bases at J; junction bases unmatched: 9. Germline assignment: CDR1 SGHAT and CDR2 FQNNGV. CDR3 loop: CASSLDGARGLPYEQYF. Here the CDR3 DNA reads TGTGCCAGCAGCTTAGATGGTGCCAGGGGGCTTCCCTACGAGCAGTACTTC. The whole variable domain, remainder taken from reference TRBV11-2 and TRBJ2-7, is EAGVAQSPRYKIIEKRQSVAFWCNPISGHATLYWYQQILGQGPKLLIQFQNNGVVDDSQLPKDRFSAERLKGVDSTLKIQPAKLEDSAVYLCASSLDGARGLPYEQYFGPGTRLTVT.

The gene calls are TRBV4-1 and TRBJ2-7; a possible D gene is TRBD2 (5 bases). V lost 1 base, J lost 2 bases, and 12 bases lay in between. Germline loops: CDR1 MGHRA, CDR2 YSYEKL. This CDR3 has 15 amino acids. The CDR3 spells CASSQVPEGTYEQYF. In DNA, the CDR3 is TGCGCCAGCAGCCAAGTCCCCGAGGGAACCTACGAGCAGTACTTC.

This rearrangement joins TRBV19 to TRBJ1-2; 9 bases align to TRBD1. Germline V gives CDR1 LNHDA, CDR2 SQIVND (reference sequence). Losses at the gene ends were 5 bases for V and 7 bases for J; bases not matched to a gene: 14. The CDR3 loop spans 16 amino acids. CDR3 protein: CASSHRGPSSIVGYTF. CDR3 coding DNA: TGTGCCAGTAGTCACAGGGGGCCATCCTCTATCGTTGGCTACACCTTC.

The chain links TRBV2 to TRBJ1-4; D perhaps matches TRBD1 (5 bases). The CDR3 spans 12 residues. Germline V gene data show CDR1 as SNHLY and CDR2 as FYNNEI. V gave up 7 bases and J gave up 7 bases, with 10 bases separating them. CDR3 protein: CASTRVGEKLFF. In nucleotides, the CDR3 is TGTGCCAGCACCAGGGTCGGTGAAAAACTGTTTTTT.

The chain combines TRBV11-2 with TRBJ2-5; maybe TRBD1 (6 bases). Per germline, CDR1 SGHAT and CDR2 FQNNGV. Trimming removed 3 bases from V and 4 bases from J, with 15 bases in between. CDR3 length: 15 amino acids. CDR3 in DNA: TGTGCCAGCAGCTTCTATTACAGGGCGGGAGAGACCCAGTACTTC. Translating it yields CASSFYYRAGETQYF.

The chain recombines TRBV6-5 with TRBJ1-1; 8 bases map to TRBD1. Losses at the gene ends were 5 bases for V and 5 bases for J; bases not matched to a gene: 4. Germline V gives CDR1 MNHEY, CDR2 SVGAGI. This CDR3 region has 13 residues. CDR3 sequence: CASSRTGRTEAFF. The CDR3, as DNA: TGTGCCAGCAGTCGGACAGGGCGAACTGAAGCTTTCTTT.

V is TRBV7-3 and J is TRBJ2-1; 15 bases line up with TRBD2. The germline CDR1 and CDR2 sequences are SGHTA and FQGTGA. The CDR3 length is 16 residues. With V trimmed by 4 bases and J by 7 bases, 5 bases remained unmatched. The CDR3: CASSSGLAGGWNEQFF. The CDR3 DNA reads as TGTGCCAGCAGCTCGGGACTAGCGGGAGGTTGGAATGAGCAGTTCTTC.

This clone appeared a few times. CDR3 bases: TGCGCCAGCAGGGGAGATAATTCACCCCTCCACTTT. Encoded protein: CASRGDNSPLHF. J is TRBJ1-6 and V is TRBV5-1; D unclear. Germline V gene lookup returns CDR1 SGHRS and CDR2 YFSETQ. Trimming took off 5 bases at V and 5 bases at J, with 5 bases between the two ends. The CDR3 runs to 12 residues.

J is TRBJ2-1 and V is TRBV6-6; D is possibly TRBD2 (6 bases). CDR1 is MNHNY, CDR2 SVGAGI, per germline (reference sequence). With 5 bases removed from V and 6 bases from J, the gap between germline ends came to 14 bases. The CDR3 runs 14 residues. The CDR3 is CASSGLTLPNEQFF. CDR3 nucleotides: TGTGCCAGCAGTGGACTAACGCTACCCAATGAGCAGTTCTTC.

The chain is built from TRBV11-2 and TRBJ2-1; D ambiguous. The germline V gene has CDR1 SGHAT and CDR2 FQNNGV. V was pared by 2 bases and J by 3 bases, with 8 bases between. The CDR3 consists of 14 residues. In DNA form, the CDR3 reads TGTGCCAGCAGCTTAACAGTGGGCTACAATGAGCAGTTCTTC. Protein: CASSLTVGYNEQFF.

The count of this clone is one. CDR3 coding DNA: TGTGCCAGCAGCCCACCGACAGGGGGTATGAACGAGCAGTACTTC. It yields the protein CASSPPTGGMNEQYF. This chain links TRBV3-1 (or the pseudogene TRBV3-2) with TRBJ2-7; TRBD1 agrees at 9 bases. J gave up 5 bases and V 4 bases, and 9 bases lay outside the gene matches. Germline CDR1 is LGHDT and CDR2 is YNNKEL (reference sequence). The CDR3 consists of 15 residues.

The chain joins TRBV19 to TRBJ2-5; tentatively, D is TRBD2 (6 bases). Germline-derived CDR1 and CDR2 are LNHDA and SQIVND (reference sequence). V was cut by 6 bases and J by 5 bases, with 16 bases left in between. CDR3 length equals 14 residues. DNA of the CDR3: TGTGCCAGTAGGGTGGGGGGAGGAGTGGAGACCCAGTACTTC. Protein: CASRVGGGVETQYF.

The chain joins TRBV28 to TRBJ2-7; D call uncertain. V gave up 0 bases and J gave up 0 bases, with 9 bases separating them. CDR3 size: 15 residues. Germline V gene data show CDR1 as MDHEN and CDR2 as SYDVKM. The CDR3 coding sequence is TGTGCCAGCAGTTTATGGCCAGGCAGCTCCTACGAGCAGTACTTC. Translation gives CASSLWPGSSYEQYF.

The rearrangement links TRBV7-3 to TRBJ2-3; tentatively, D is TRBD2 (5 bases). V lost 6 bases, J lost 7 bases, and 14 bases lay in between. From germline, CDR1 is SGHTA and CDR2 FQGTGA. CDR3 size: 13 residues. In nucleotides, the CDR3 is TGTGCCAGCAGAAGCGGCCCTACAAATACGCAGTATTTT. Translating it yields CASRSGPTNTQYF.

The CDR3 coding sequence is TGTGCCTGGAGTGGTGGACTAGCGGGAGGGGGGGATGAGCAGTTCTTC. It translates to CAWSGGLAGGGDEQFF. The chain employs TRBV30 and TRBJ2-1; TRBD2 matches at 15 bases. With 1 base clipped from V and 8 bases from J, the junction kept 6 bases outside the gene matches. Looked up from germline, CDR1 is GTSNPN and CDR2 is SVGIG (reference sequence). The length of the CDR3 is 16 residues.

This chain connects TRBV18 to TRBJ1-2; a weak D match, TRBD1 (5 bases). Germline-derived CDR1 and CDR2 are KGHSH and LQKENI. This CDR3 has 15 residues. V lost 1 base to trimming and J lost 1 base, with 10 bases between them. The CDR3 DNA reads TGTGCCAGCTCACCACGGCAGGGAGGTAACTATGGCTACACCTTC. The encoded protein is CASSPRQGGNYGYTF.

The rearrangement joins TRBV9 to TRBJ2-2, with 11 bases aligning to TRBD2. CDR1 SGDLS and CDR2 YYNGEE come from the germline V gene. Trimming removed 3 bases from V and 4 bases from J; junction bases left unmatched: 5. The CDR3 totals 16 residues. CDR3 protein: CASSETSGSFTGELFF. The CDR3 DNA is TGTGCCAGCAGCGAAACTAGCGGGAGTTTCACCGGGGAGCTGTTTTTT.

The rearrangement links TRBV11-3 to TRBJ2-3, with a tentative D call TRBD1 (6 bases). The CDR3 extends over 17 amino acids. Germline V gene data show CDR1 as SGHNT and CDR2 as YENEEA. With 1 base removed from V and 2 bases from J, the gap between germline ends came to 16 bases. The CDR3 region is CASSLGGTGSSTDTQYF. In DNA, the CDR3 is TGTGCCAGCAGCTTAGGAGGAACAGGGAGTTCCACAGATACGCAGTATTTT.

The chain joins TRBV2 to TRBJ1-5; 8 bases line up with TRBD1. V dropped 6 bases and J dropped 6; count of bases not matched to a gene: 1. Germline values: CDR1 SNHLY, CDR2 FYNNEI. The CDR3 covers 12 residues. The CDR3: CASRQGGQPQHF. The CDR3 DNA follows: TGTGCCAGCAGACAGGGGGGTCAGCCCCAGCATTTT. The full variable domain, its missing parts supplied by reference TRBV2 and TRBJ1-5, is EPEVTQTPSHQVTQMGQEVILRCVPISNHLYFYWYRQILGQKVEFLVSFYNNEISEKSEIFDDQFSVERPDGSNFTLKIRSTKLEDSAMYFCASRQGGQPQHFGDGTRLSIL.

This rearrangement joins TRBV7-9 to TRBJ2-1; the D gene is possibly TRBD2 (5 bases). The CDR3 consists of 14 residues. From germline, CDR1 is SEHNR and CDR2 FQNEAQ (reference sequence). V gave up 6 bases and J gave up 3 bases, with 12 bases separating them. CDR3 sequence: CASRSTNNYNEQFF. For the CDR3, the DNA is TGTGCCAGCAGATCGACTAACAACTACAATGAGCAGTTCTTC.

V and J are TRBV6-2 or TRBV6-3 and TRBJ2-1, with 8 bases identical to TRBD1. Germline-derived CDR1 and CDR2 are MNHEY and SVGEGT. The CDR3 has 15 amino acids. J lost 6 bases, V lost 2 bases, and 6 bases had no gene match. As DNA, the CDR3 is TGTGCCAGCAGTTACGGACAGGGCCTAGTCAATGAGCAGTTCTTC. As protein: CASSYGQGLVNEQFF.

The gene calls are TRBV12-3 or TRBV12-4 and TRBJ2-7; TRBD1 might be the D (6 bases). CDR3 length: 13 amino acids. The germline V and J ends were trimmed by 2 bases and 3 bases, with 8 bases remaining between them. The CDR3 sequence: CASSLSRGYEQYF. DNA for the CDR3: TGTGCCAGCAGTTTAAGCAGGGGCTACGAGCAGTACTTC.

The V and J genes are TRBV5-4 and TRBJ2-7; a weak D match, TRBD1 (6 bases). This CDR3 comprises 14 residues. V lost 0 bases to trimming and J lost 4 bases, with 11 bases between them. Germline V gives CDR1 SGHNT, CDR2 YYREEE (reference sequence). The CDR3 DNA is TGTGCCAGCAGCTTGGGACAGGTCCGTTACGAGCAGTACTTC. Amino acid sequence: CASSLGQVRYEQYF.

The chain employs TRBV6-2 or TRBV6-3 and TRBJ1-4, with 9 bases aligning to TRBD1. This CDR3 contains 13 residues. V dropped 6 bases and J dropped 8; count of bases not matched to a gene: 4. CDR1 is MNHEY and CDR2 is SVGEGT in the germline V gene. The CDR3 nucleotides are TGTGCCAGCAGCCGGGACAGGGTCGAAAAACTGTTTTTT. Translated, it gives CASSRDRVEKLFF.

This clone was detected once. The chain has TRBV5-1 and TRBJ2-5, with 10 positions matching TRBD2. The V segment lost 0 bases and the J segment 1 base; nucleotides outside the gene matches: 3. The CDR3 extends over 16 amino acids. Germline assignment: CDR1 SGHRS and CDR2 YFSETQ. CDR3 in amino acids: CASSLERLAGQETQYF. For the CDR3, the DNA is TGCGCCAGCAGCTTGGAGAGACTAGCGGGCCAAGAGACCCAGTACTTC.

In nucleotides, the CDR3 is TGCGCCAGCAGCTTCTACCCCCTGAACACCGGGGAGCTGTTTTTT. Translating it yields CASSFYPLNTGELFF. V usage is TRBV5-1 and J usage is TRBJ2-2; no clear D gene. This CDR3 has 15 amino acids. Trimming shortened V by 2 bases and J by 1 base, and 9 bases separated the two germline ends. The germline gives CDR1 SGHRS, CDR2 YFSETQ. The full variable domain, in which reference TRBV5-1 and TRBJ2-2 provide the parts outside the CDR3, is KAGVTQTPRYLIKTRGQQVTLSCSPISGHRSVSWYQQTPGQGLQFLFEYFSETQRNKGNFPGRFSGRQFSNSRSEMNVSTLELGDSALYLCASSFYPLNTGELFFGEGSRLTVL.

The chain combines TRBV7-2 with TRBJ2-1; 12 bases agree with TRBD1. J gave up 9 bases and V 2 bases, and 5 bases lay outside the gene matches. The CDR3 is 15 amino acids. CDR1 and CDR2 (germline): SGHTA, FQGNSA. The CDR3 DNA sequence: TGTGCCAGCAGCTTATCCGGGACAGGGGGCACTGAGCAGTTCTTC. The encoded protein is CASSLSGTGGTEQFF.

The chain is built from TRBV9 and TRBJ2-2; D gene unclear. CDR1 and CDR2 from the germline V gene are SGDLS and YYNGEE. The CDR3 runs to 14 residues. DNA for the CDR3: TGTGCGACCAGCAGACATTTATCCACCGGGGAGCTGTTTTTT. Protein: CATSRHLSTGELFF.

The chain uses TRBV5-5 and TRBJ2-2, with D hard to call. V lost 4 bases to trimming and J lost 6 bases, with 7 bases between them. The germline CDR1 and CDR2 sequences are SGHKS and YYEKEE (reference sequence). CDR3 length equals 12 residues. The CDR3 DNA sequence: TGTGCCAGCAGCCCCCACTCCGGGGAGCTGTTTTTT. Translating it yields CASSPHSGELFF.